This T cell receptor (beta chain) was found in a study of T cell changes during pregnancy in multiple sclerosis. Assay: immunoSEQ multiplex PCR; the TCRdb copy retains only in-frame clones and omits some. The sample has over 90,000 clones, 93% seen once. Germline V CDR1 and CDR2: SGHRS, YFSETQ. This CDR3 has 13 residues. Trimming removed 4 bases from V and 4 bases from J, with 11 bases in between. The source was peripheral blood, collected after pregnancy. This TCR came from a female donor with multiple sclerosis, enrolled in a pregnancy study. This chain uses TRBV5-1 with TRBJ1-2; D may be TRBD1 (6 bases). For the CDR3, the DNA is TGCGCCAGCAGCCCGGACAGCCTCTATGGCTACACCTTC. It translates to CASSPDSLYGYTF.